This TCR beta chain was sequenced during a study of blood T cell repertoires in COVID-19. This clone has a single count. The age range of participants was 18 to 89 years, with residence in around 22 US areas. Participants' reported clinical history set cohort assignment. Germline V gene lookup returns CDR1 MNHEY and CDR2 SVGAGI. V was cut by 6 bases and J by 4 bases, with 7 bases left in between. This CDR3 has 12 residues. In the authors' methods: The assay estimated nucleated cells by amplifying reference gene primers. Data came from immunoSEQ multiplex PCR; TCRdb stores just in-frame clones and leaves some out. The V and J calls and clone size were taken over from that table, and D and trimming were inferred from the DNA. The table includes fewer than 200,000 clones, around 80% detected once.

The material sequenced was PBMCs or T cells enriched from blood (not recorded which). This clonotype was obtained from a woman in her forties or fifties in a cohort exposed to, infected with or recovered from COVID-19 (not recorded which). V is TRBV6-5 and J is TRBJ1-3, with D tentatively TRBD1 (6 bases). This CDR3 is CASRDRGNTIYF. In nucleotides, the CDR3 is TGTGCCAGCAGGGACAGAGGAAACACCATATATTTT.